This paragraph reports one T cell receptor (beta chain). The assay was immunoSEQ multiplex PCR, and TCRdb's table has in-frame clones only and misses some. The sample includes around 97,000 clones, around nine tenths seen only once; the top ten take about a fifth. Germline CDR1 and CDR2: GTSNPN and SVGIG (reference sequence). With 8 bases clipped from V and 3 bases from J, the junction kept 4 bases outside the gene matches. There are 12 residues in the CDR3. These data come from a study of control samples from healthy donors and cancer patients. The chain combines TRBV30 with TRBJ1-2; 9 bases agree with TRBD1. This TCR derives from a man between 60 and 70 years old with lung cancer. Sequenced sample: PBMCs. CDR3 region: CARDRVDYGYTF. The CDR3 coding sequence is TGTGCCCGGGACAGGGTTGACTATGGCTACACCTTC.